Below, 32 T cell receptor beta chains from the same sample are listed, as sequenced in a study of CD8+CD57+ T cells in acquired aplastic anemia. Whoever was chosen for sequencing had shown CD8+CD57+ cell expansion by flow cytometry. Genomic DNA was employed as the template in profiling TCR beta VDJ and CDR3. TCRdb itself ran the reads through MiXCR, one entry per CDR3 protein. The sample consists of about 120,000 distinct CDR3 sequences, approximately 50% of them appearing once. The material sequenced was sorted CD4+, CD8+, or CD8+CD57+ T cells (not recorded which) from PBMCs. The receptors shown here come from a human donor with aplastic anemia.

In this sample, this clonotype turned up a few times. The genes are TRBV15 and TRBJ1-2; D ambiguous. Germline V gene sequence: CDR1 LNHNV, CDR2 YYDKDF (reference sequence). The CDR3 is made up of 13 amino acids. V was pared by 0 bases and J by 8 bases, with 10 bases between. The CDR3 bases are TGTGCCACCAGCAGAGATGTGGTAGGAGGCTACACCTTC. It yields the protein CATSRDVVGGYTF.

V usage is TRBV2 and J usage is TRBJ1-6; 9 nucleotides align to TRBD1. V trimming: 11 bases; J trimming: 12 bases; junction bases outside the gene matches: 20. The CDR3 consists of 16 residues. The germline V gene encodes CDR1 SNHLY and CDR2 FYNNEI. The CDR3 nucleotides are TGTGCCGGAGGTTCGGGGACAGGGATTTTTAGTTTACCCCTCCACTTT. Its protein product is CAGGSGTGIFSLPLHF.

This clonotype has a handful of counts. The CDR3 nucleotides read TGTGCCAGCAGCTTTGGGGGCCTAAACACTGAAGCTTTCTTT. Translation gives CASSFGGLNTEAFF. The rearrangement uses TRBV7-3 and TRBJ1-1; weak D call: TRBD1 (6 bases). The CDR3 extends over 14 amino acids. Per the germline V gene, CDR1 is SGHTA and CDR2 is FQGTGA. Trimming cost V 3 bases and J 2 bases, with 10 bases left between them.

The chain uses TRBV4-1 and TRBJ2-7, with 9 bases lining up with TRBD2. The J segment lost 6 bases and the V segment lost 1 base, leaving 7 bases of the junction unmatched. The germline CDR1 and CDR2 sequences are MGHRA and YSYEKL. There are 15 residues in the CDR3. The chain's CDR3 is CASSQVAGTSREQYF. The CDR3 DNA sequence: TGCGCCAGCAGCCAAGTGGCTGGGACTAGCCGCGAGCAGTACTTC.

With respect to this clonotype: It may be a read error: a sequence one base away is much more abundant. V usage is TRBV4-1 and J usage is TRBJ1-1; D is perhaps TRBD1 (5 bases). Germline V gene lookup returns CDR1 MGHRA and CDR2 YSYEKL. The CDR3 is made up of 17 amino acids. The V end was cut by 4 bases, the J end by 0 bases, with 18 bases between. CDR3 residues: CASSLQEMGLLNTEAFF. The CDR3 DNA reads as TGCGCCAGCAGCCTCCAGGAGATGGGACTGTTGAACACTGAAGCTTTCTTT.

The chain couples TRBV5-1 to TRBJ2-6; D is uncertain. V was trimmed by 7 bases and J by 0 bases, leaving 8 bases between them. Germline V CDR1 and CDR2: SGHRS, YFSETQ. CDR3 length: 14 residues. The CDR3 sequence: CASGISSGANVLTF. In DNA, the CDR3 is TGCGCCAGCGGCATAAGCTCTGGGGCCAACGTCCTGACTTTC.

This chain links TRBV19 with TRBJ1-6, with 8 positions matching TRBD1. V was clipped by 7 bases and J by 0 bases; unmatched bases: 11. This CDR3 has 18 amino acids. CDR1 and CDR2 from the germline V gene are LNHDA and SQIVND (reference sequence). CDR3 DNA sequence: TGTGCCAGTAAGGACAGGGAGGGCTACAGCTCCTATAATTCACCCCTCCACTTT. It encodes CASKDREGYSSYNSPLHF.

The chain carries TRBV6-2 or TRBV6-3 and TRBJ2-3; D may be TRBD2 (6 bases). The CDR3 extends over 16 amino acids. V lost 2 bases to trimming and J lost 1 base, with 13 bases between them. Germline V gene data show CDR1 as MNHEY and CDR2 as SVGEGT. CDR3 in amino acids: CASSYVGGTGTDTQYF. The CDR3 nucleotides are TGTGCCAGCAGTTACGTGGGCGGGACCGGCACAGATACGCAGTATTTT.

The table lists this clonotype with a count of one. The gene calls are TRBV4-2 and TRBJ2-3; perhaps TRBD2 as D (6 bases). The CDR3 loop spans 15 amino acids. The V end was cut by 0 bases, the J end by 11 bases, with 18 bases between. Per germline, CDR1 LGHNA and CDR2 YNFKEQ. CDR3 sequence: CASSQDSALALEQYF. CDR3 DNA sequence: TGTGCCAGCAGCCAAGATTCAGCACTAGCTCTTGAGCAGTATTTT.

This chain links TRBV10-3 with TRBJ2-7; 11 bases match TRBD1. The V gene's germline CDR1 is ENHRY and CDR2 SYGVKD. Unmatched junction bases numbered 11, after V lost 10 bases and J lost 6 bases. This CDR3 comprises 14 residues. CDR3 sequence reads: CASGTWTGGSEQYF. The CDR3 DNA is TGTGCCAGCGGAACGTGGACAGGGGGCAGCGAGCAGTACTTC.

In this sample, this clonotype turned up a few times. The chain carries TRBV10-3 and TRBJ2-7; a possible D gene is TRBD1 (6 bases). Germline V gene lookup returns CDR1 ENHRY and CDR2 SYGVKD. This CDR3 region has 13 residues. Trimming took off 5 bases at V and 1 base at J, with 9 bases between the two ends. The DNA of the CDR3 is TGTGCCATCAGTCGACAGGAGTCCTACGAGCAGTACTTC. Its translation: CAISRQESYEQYF.

The chain is built from TRBV4-1 and TRBJ2-1, with D possibly matching TRBD1 (6 bases). Germline V gene data show CDR1 as MGHRA and CDR2 as YSYEKL. With 2 bases removed from V and 8 bases from J, the gap between germline ends came to 10 bases. CDR3 size: 13 residues. CDR3 DNA sequence: TGCGCCAGCAGCCAAAGTGGGACATATGAGCAGTTCTTC. This gives the protein CASSQSGTYEQFF.

This clonotype showed up just once. In DNA form, the CDR3 reads TGTGCCAGCAGTGAAGGGGGGACCCTTGGGGCTAACTATGGCTACACCTTC. Encoded protein: CASSEGGTLGANYGYTF. The chain employs TRBV25-1 and TRBJ1-2; D possibly corresponds to TRBD1 (5 bases). The CDR3 consists of 17 residues. V was cut by 2 bases and J by 0 bases, with 16 bases left in between. Germline V gives CDR1 MGHDK, CDR2 SYGVNS.

The chain has TRBV7-8 and TRBJ1-1; TRBD1 is a possible D gene (5 bases). CDR1 and CDR2 from the germline V gene are SGHVS and FQNEAQ. Trimming cost V 5 bases and J 0 bases, with 7 bases left between them. This CDR3 has 13 amino acids. The chain's CDR3 is CASSPGMNTEAFF. The CDR3 DNA reads TGTGCCAGCAGCCCAGGGATGAACACTGAAGCTTTCTTT.

This clonotype was counted at least ten times. This chain uses TRBV20-1 with TRBJ2-1, with a weak D call TRBD2 (5 bases). CDR1 DFQATT and CDR2 SNEGSKA come from the germline V gene (reference sequence). Trimming cost V 1 base and J 5 bases, with 12 bases left between them. This CDR3 spans 14 amino acids. The DNA for the CDR3 is TGCAGTGCTAGAGTCGGTAGCGCCGACAATGAGCAGTTCTTC. Protein: CSARVGSADNEQFF.

The chain has TRBV19 and TRBJ2-7; the D gene is possibly TRBD1 (5 bases). In germline, CDR1 is LNHDA, CDR2 SQIVND (reference sequence). Deletions cut 9 bases from V and 4 bases from J, with 25 bases between. This CDR3 has 16 amino acids. The CDR3 spells CASKSTFRENWYEQYF. For the CDR3, the DNA is TGTGCCAGCAAATCCACCTTCAGGGAAAATTGGTACGAGCAGTACTTC.

The V gene is TRBV10-3, the J gene TRBJ2-2; D not certain. Between the trimmed V and J ends, which lost 10 bases and 2 bases, there was a span of 17 bases. The CDR3 has 15 amino acids. The germline gives CDR1 ENHRY, CDR2 SYGVKD. The CDR3 region is CATARTGDNTGELFF. In DNA form, the CDR3 reads TGTGCCACCGCAAGGACGGGTGATAACACCGGGGAGCTGTTTTTT.

The chain combines TRBV20-1 with TRBJ2-5; the D gene could be TRBD1 or TRBD2 (5 bases each). Germline loops: CDR1 DFQATT, CDR2 SNEGSKA (reference sequence). CDR3 length: 13 amino acids. V lost 6 bases to trimming and J lost 5 bases, with 16 bases between them. The CDR3 DNA sequence: TGCAGTGCCCTGGGGACGTCGCGGGAGACCCAGTACTTC. This translates into CSALGTSRETQYF.

The rearrangement uses TRBV2 and TRBJ1-5; 7 bases are shared with TRBD1. The junction had 8 bases not matched to a gene; V was cut back by 0 bases and J by 12 bases. Germline loops: CDR1 SNHLY, CDR2 FYNNEI. CDR3 length: 14 residues. DNA for the CDR3: TGTGCCAGCAGTGAAGCGCAAGAGGGGGCAGTCCAGCATTTT. Encoded protein: CASSEAQEGAVQHF.

The chain links TRBV7-3 to TRBJ2-7, with D possibly being TRBD1 or TRBD2 (5 bases each). This CDR3 is built from 13 residues. Germline V lookup: CDR1 SGHTA, CDR2 FQGTGA. V gave up 5 bases and J gave up 7 bases, with 15 bases separating them. CDR3 residues: CASSPERGREQYF. The CDR3 DNA reads TGTGCCAGCAGCCCTGAGAGGGGTCGAGAGCAGTACTTC.

There are a few counts of this clonotype. V and J are TRBV6-1 and TRBJ1-1; no definite D call. The V gene lost 0 bases and the J gene lost 1 base, with 12 bases spanning the gap. From germline, CDR1 is MNHNS and CDR2 SASEGT. The CDR3 covers 16 residues. The CDR3 DNA sequence: TGTGCCAGCAGTGAAGCCGGGTACAGAAAGAACACTGAAGCTTTCTTT. Protein product: CASSEAGYRKNTEAFF.

The V gene is TRBV29-1, the J gene TRBJ2-7; D is possibly TRBD1 or TRBD2 (5 bases each). V lost 2 bases and J 7 bases, leaving 15 bases between the germline ends. Germline CDR1 is SQVTM and CDR2 is ANQGSEA. The length of the CDR3 is 13 residues. The CDR3: CSVERRVGGEQYF. DNA of the CDR3: TGCAGCGTTGAACGCAGGGTCGGAGGAGAGCAGTACTTC.

V usage is TRBV19 and J usage is TRBJ2-7, with D possibly TRBD1 on 6 matching bases. Trimming stripped 5 bases from V and 5 bases from J, with 16 bases between. Per germline, CDR1 LNHDA and CDR2 SQIVND (reference sequence). The CDR3 length is 14 residues. The chain's CDR3 is CASSPVAGVHEQYF. CDR3 DNA: TGTGCCAGTAGTCCGGTGGCAGGGGTACACGAGCAGTACTTC.

The rearrangement links TRBV2 to TRBJ2-5; D tentatively reads TRBD1 or TRBD2 (5 bases each). The ends were cut back, 7 bases at V and 4 bases at J, with 16 bases in the middle. Germline V gene data show CDR1 as SNHLY and CDR2 as FYNNEI. The CDR3 length is 14 residues. The CDR3 nucleotides read TGTGCCAGCAAGGCGAGGTTGGGGACAGAGACCCAGTACTTC. This codes for CASKARLGTETQYF.

This chain links TRBV7-6 with TRBJ2-7, with D possibly being TRBD2 (7 bases). V was cut by 8 bases and J by 5 bases, with 13 bases left in between. The CDR3 totals 12 residues. The V gene's germline CDR1 is SGHVS and CDR2 FNYEAQ. The CDR3 is CASAGEGHEQYF. CDR3 nucleotide sequence: TGTGCCAGCGCAGGGGAGGGGCACGAGCAGTACTTC.

The chain recombines TRBV20-1 with TRBJ2-1, with 16 bases fitting TRBD2. This CDR3 has 16 residues. Germline lookup yields CDR1 DFQATT and CDR2 SNEGSKA (reference sequence). With 4 bases clipped from V and 7 bases from J, the junction kept 7 bases outside the gene matches. This chain's CDR3 is CSAKQGLAGGKNEQFF. CDR3 coding DNA: TGCAGTGCTAAACAGGGACTAGCGGGGGGGAAAAATGAGCAGTTCTTC.

This clonotype was counted at least ten times. The V and J genes are TRBV9 and TRBJ2-3, with 9 bases matching TRBD2. CDR3 length: 15 residues. Germline CDR1 SGDLS, CDR2 YYNGEE. With V trimmed by 4 bases and J by 4 bases, 7 bases remained unmatched. The CDR3 coding sequence is TGTGCCAGCAGCCTTAGCGGGAGAGGGGCAGATACGCAGTATTTT. Translation: CASSLSGRGADTQYF. Together with reference TRBV9 and TRBJ2-3, the CDR3 gives the full variable domain: DSGVTQTPKHLITATGQRVTLRCSPRSGDLSVYWYQQSLDQGLQFLIQYYNGEERAKGNILERFSAQQFPDLHSELNLSSLELGDSALYFCASSLSGRGADTQYFGPGTRLTVL.

V usage is TRBV19 and J usage is TRBJ1-3; D ambiguous. Trimming stripped 1 base from V and 3 bases from J, with 13 bases between. There are 16 residues in the CDR3. Germline CDR1 is LNHDA and CDR2 is SQIVND (reference sequence). CDR3: CASSIASFSYGNTIYF. The CDR3 DNA is TGTGCCAGTAGTATAGCGTCCTTCAGTTATGGAAACACCATATATTTT.

V usage is TRBV24-1 and J usage is TRBJ2-1; 11 nucleotides line up with TRBD2. The germline gives CDR1 KGHDR, CDR2 SFDVKD. CDR3 size: 14 residues. V was clipped by 3 bases and J by 6 bases; unmatched bases: 0. CDR3 bases: TGTGCCACCAGTGATACTAGCGGGAGCAATGAGCAGTTCTTC. It yields the protein CATSDTSGSNEQFF.

Only a few counts were recorded for this clonotype. This chain joins TRBV25-1 and TRBJ1-1, with no clear D. This CDR3 has 13 residues. CDR1 and CDR2 (germline): MGHDK, SYGVNS. Trimming cost V 7 bases and J 3 bases, with 12 bases left between them. This CDR3 reads CASTHQADTEAFF. In DNA form, the CDR3 reads TGTGCCAGCACCCACCAGGCGGACACTGAAGCTTTCTTT.

The genes are TRBV7-9 and TRBJ2-7; 11 nucleotides match TRBD2. CDR3 length equals 15 residues. CDR1 SEHNR and CDR2 FQNEAQ come from the germline V gene (reference sequence). V shed 3 bases and J 3 bases; nucleotides not matched to a gene: 4. The DNA for the CDR3 is TGTGCCAGCAGCTTCCCCGGGACTAGCGGCTACGAGCAGTACTTC. It is translated as CASSFPGTSGYEQYF. Drawing the rest from reference TRBV7-9 and TRBJ2-7, the complete variable domain is DTGVSQNPRHKITKRGQNVTFRCDPISEHNRLYWYRQTLGQGPEFLTYFQNEAQLEKSRLLSDRFSAERPKGSFSTLEIQRTEQGDSAMYLCASSFPGTSGYEQYFGPGTRLTVT.

Details on this clonotype: Just one base apart from a much larger clone, this may be a read error. The chain recombines TRBV6-1 with TRBJ2-7, with TRBD1 as a possible D gene (5 bases). Per germline, CDR1 MNHNS and CDR2 SASEGT. The CDR3 is 11 residues long. This CDR3 is CAGSDSGEQYF. CDR3 in DNA: TGTGCCGGCAGTGACAGTGGCGAGCAGTACTTC.